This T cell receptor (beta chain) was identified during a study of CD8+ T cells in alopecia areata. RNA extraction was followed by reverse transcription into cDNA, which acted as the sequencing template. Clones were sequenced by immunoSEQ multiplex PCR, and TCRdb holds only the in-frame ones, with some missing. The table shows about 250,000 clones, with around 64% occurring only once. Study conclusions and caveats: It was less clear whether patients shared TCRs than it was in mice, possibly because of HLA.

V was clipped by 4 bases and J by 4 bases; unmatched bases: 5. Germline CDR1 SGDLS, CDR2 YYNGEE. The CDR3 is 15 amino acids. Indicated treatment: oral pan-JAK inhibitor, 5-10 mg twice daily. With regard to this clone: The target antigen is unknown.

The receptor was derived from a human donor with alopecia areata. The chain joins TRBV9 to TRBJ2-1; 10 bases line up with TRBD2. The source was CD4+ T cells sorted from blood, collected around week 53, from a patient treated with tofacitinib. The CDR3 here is CASSLTSGKYNEQFF. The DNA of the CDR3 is TGTGCCAGCAGCCTTACTAGCGGGAAATACAATGAGCAGTTCTTC.